Below, 4 T cell receptor beta chains from the same sample are listed, as sequenced in a study of shared clonotypes between healthy human individuals. The repertoire was sequenced with immunoSEQ multiplex PCR; TCRdb's copy has only in-frame clones and lacks some. The table lists under 850,000 clones, around 77% of them singletons. The specimen sequenced was memory CD4+ T cells sorted from blood. Subset denoted: CD45RA-negative fraction. The receptors were sampled from a woman aged 25-40 years in good health.

The chain joins TRBV19 to TRBJ2-7, with D perhaps TRBD1 (7 bases). The CDR3 is 17 residues long. V shed 5 bases and J shed 5 bases, with 25 bases lying between them. Per the germline V gene, CDR1 is LNHDA and CDR2 is SQIVND (reference sequence). The chain's CDR3 is CASSPISGGSPRDEQYF. CDR3 DNA: TGTGCCAGTAGTCCAATCTCAGGGGGGAGCCCTAGGGACGAGCAGTACTTC.

This sequence joins TRBV2 and TRBJ2-5, with D perhaps TRBD2 (6 bases). This CDR3 region has 13 residues. Looked up from germline, CDR1 is SNHLY and CDR2 is FYNNEI. The CDR3 reads CASRRDPAQTQYF. The DNA for the CDR3 is TGTGCTTCAAGGCGGGACCCGGCCCAGACCCAGTACTTC. The whole variable domain, filled in from reference TRBV2 and TRBJ2-5, reads EPEVTQTPSHQVTQMGQEVILRCVPISNHLYFYWYRQILGQKVEFLVSFYNNEISEKSEIFDDQFSVERPDGSNFTLKIRSTKLEDSAMYFCASRRDPAQTQYFGPGTRLLVL.

The chain uses TRBV28 and TRBJ2-7; D may match TRBD1 or TRBD2 (5 bases each). Germline values: CDR1 MDHEN, CDR2 SYDVKM. This CDR3 has 11 amino acids. Between the trimmed V and J ends, which lost 9 bases and 4 bases, there was a span of 10 bases. This CDR3 is CASTGPYEQYF. DNA for the CDR3: TGTGCCAGTACGGGACCTTACGAGCAGTACTTC. Full variable domain (rest looked up from reference TRBV28 and TRBJ2-7): DVKVTQSSRYLVKRTGEKVFLECVQDMDHENMFWYRQDPGLGLRLIYFSYDVKMKEKGDIPEGYSVSREKKERFSLILESASTNQTSMYLCASTGPYEQYFGPGTRLTVT.

This clone was detected only once. The rearrangement joins TRBV5-4 to TRBJ2-5; weak D call: TRBD2 (5 bases). The CDR3 has 16 amino acids. Germline V gives CDR1 SGHNT, CDR2 YYREEE (reference sequence). The V gene lost 2 bases and the J gene lost 5 bases, with 19 bases spanning the gap. The CDR3 bases are TGTGCCAGCAGCTTTGGGAGCTCCCAGGACTCCGAGACCCAGTACTTC. This translates into CASSFGSSQDSETQYF.